A selection of T cell receptor beta chains follows, all from one sample in a study of CD8+ T cells in alopecia areata. The data were produced by immunoSEQ multiplex PCR, yet TCRdb's version contains in-frame clones alone and is incomplete. This sample carries some 170,000 clones, about 67% of them seen once, and the ten largest clones take over 10%. This material consisted of CD8+ T cells sorted from blood, taken at week 0. These receptors all stem from a human donor with alopecia areata. CDR3s include the opening cysteine and the closing phenylalanine or tryptophan. The D gene is left open where the match is weak. The listing skips clone size in some rows; elsewhere it reads once, few, many or a size class.

-	TRBV6-5	-	TRBJ2-1	TGTGCCAGTAGGAAAGGAGGATTTCAGTTCTTC	CASRKGGFQFF
-	TRBV27	TRBD2	TRBJ2-1	TGTGCCAGCAGCCTTAGCGGGGGTATCGGGGATGAGCAGTTCTTC	CASSLSGGIGDEQFF
-	TRBV5-6	-	TRBJ2-3	TGTGCCAGCAGCCTCACATTAGCTAGCACAGATACGCAGTATTTT	CASSLTLASTDTQYF
once	TRBV6-1	-	TRBJ1-1	TGTGCCAGCATGGCCGGTGAAGCTTTCTTT	CASMAGEAFF
-	TRBV5-1	TRBD1	TRBJ1-2	TGCGCCAGCAGCTTGGCAGGGGGCGAGGGCTACACCTTC	CASSLAGGEGYTF
-	TRBV19	-	TRBJ1-5	TGTGCCAGTAACTATGAACTATTTAGCAATCAGCCCCAGCATTTT	CASNYELFSNQPQHF
few	TRBV9	-	TRBJ2-1	TGTGCCAGCAGCGTAGAGGGGGGATCCTACAATGAGCAGTTCTTC	CASSVEGGSYNEQFF
-	TRBV7-9	-	TRBJ2-3	TGTGCCAGCAGCCCATATAGCTCCAGCACAGATACGCAGTATTTT	CASSPYSSSTDTQYF
once	TRBV29-1	TRBD1	TRBJ2-6	TGCAGCGTCCCGGGACAGGGAACTGGGGCCAACGTCCTGACTTTC	CSVPGQGTGANVLTF
-	TRBV10-3	-	TRBJ2-7	TGTGCCATCAGTGAGAACGGGCGCGAGCAGTACTTC	CAISENGREQYF
-	TRBV7-9	-	TRBJ2-1	TGTGCCAGCAGCCCCCCCAATAACAATGAGCAGTTCTTC	CASSPPNNNEQFF
few	TRBV5-1	TRBD2	TRBJ2-1	TGCGCCAGCAGCTGGACTAGCGGGGGCATCTACAATGAGCAGTTCTTC	CASSWTSGGIYNEQFF
-	TRBV4-3	-	TRBJ1-1	TGCGCCAGCAGCCCTCTAGACTTGTGGAACACTGAAGCTTTCTTT	CASSPLDLWNTEAFF
-	TRBV10-3	-	TRBJ2-2	TGTGCCATCAGTGAGGCCGGGGAGCTGTTTTTT	CAISEAGELFF
few	TRBV9	-	TRBJ2-2	TGTGCCAGCAGCCCCGGACTGAACACCGGGGAGCTGTTTTTT	CASSPGLNTGELFF
-	TRBV30	-	TRBJ1-6	TGTGCCTGGAGTACGGGGCTCACCTATAATTCACCCCTCCACTTT	CAWSTGLTYNSPLHF
-	TRBV6-1	TRBD1	TRBJ2-1	TGTGCCAGCAGCGCCGGACAGGGACGATACAATGAGCAGTTCTTC	CASSAGQGRYNEQFF
few	TRBV19	TRBD1	TRBJ2-7	TGTGCCAGTACCCATGGACAGGGGGCCTCCTACGAGCAGTACTTC	CASTHGQGASYEQYF